This passage covers 3 T cell receptor beta chains from one sample sequenced in a study of T cells in tuberculosis. The method was immunoSEQ multiplex PCR; TCRdb's version includes in-frame clones alone and lacks a portion of them. The sample yields 80,000 to 90,000 clones, approximately 90% seen once. Thawed, overnight-rested PBMC were stained with GMM-loaded CD1B tetramer, viability dye and anti-CD3, then sorted. CD1B tetramers were loaded with Rhodococcus equi-derived C32 glucose monomycolate. Material: CD1b-GMM tetramer-negative cells sorted from PBMCs. The receptors stem from an adult woman with latent tuberculosis.

This clone was picked up a small number of times. The chain links TRBV5-1 to TRBJ2-7; 8 positions match TRBD1. Germline V gene lookup returns CDR1 SGHRS and CDR2 YFSETQ. V trimming: 0 bases; J trimming: 2 bases; junction bases outside the gene matches: 1. This CDR3 has 14 amino acids. Here the CDR3 DNA reads TGCGCCAGCAGCTTGGAGGGACAGGCCTACGAGCAGTACGTC. This sequence encodes CASSLEGQAYEQYV.

The rearrangement joins TRBV10-2 to TRBJ1-5, with TRBD1 as a possible D gene (5 bases). Germline V gene data show CDR1 as WSHSY and CDR2 as SAAADI. Deletions cut 4 bases from V and 3 bases from J, with 7 bases between. The CDR3 is 13 amino acids. The CDR3 nucleotides read TGCGCCAGCAGTGGACAGTACAATCAGCCCCAGCATTTT. Translation gives CASSGQYNQPQHF.

A single count supports this clone. This sequence joins TRBV28 and TRBJ1-1, with TRBD1 matching 8 bases. The CDR3 length is 14 residues. Germline assignment: CDR1 MDHEN and CDR2 SYDVKM. V lost 8 bases and J lost 3; bases outside the gene matches: 8. The CDR3 here is CASQAGGAYTEAFF. In nucleotides, the CDR3 is TGTGCCAGCCAAGCAGGGGGCGCGTACACTGAAGCTTTCTTT.